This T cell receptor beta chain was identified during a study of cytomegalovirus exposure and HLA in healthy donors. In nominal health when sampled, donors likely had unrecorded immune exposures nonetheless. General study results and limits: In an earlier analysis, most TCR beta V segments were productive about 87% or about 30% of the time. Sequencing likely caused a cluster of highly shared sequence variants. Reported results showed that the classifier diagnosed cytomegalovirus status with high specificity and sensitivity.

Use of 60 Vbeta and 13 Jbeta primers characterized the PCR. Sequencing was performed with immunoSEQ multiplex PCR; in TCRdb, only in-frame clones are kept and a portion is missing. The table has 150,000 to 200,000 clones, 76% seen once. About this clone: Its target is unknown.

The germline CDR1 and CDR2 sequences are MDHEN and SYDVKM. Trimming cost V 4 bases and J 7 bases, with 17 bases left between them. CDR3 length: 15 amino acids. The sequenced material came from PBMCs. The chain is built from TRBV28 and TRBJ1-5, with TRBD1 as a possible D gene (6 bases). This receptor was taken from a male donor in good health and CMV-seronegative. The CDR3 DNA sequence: TGTGCCAGCAGTTCCCCCAGGGGCGCGAGCCAGCCCCAGCATTTT. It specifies CASSSPRGASQPQHF. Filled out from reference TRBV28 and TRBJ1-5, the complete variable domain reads DVKVTQSSRYLVKRTGEKVFLECVQDMDHENMFWYRQDPGLGLRLIYFSYDVKMKEKGDIPEGYSVSREKKERFSLILESASTNQTSMYLCASSSPRGASQPQHFGDGTRLSIL.